The 15 T cell receptor beta chains given below trace back to one sample, sequenced in a study of T cell repertoires in cytomegalovirus infection. Each CDR3 protein gets one entry after TCRdb re-called the reads with MiXCR. The data show around 550,000 distinct CDR3 sequences, 26% seen once. Input material: PBMCs. These receptors originate from a human donor in good health (CMV status not recorded). Some clones in this sample may be carry-over from other donors' samples.

The V gene is TRBV28, the J gene TRBJ2-7, with 7 positions matching TRBD2. CDR1 is MDHEN and CDR2 is SYDVKM in the germline V gene. The J segment lost 6 bases and the V segment lost 3 bases, leaving 20 bases of the junction unmatched. The CDR3 totals 18 residues. Here the CDR3 DNA reads TGTGCCAGCAGTTTCTTTGAGCGGGAATCCCCCAACGCCTGCGAGCAGTACTTC. Translation: CASSFFERESPNACEQYF.

The table lists this clonotype with a few counts. The J gene is TRBJ2-1, the V gene TRBV6-2 or TRBV6-3, with TRBD2 matching 13 bases. With V trimmed by 6 bases and J by 7 bases, 9 bases remained unmatched. Germline V gene lookup returns CDR1 MNHEY and CDR2 SVGEGT. This CDR3 is built from 16 residues. The CDR3 spells CASSLTSGRARNEQFF. The CDR3 region has the DNA TGTGCCAGCAGCCTAACTAGCGGGAGGGCCAGAAATGAGCAGTTCTTC.

The rearrangement joins TRBV5-4 to TRBJ2-7; a weak D match, TRBD2 (5 bases). The V and J ends lost 4 bases and 6 bases respectively, with 20 bases between them. Per the germline V gene, CDR1 is SGHNT and CDR2 is YYREEE (reference sequence). This CDR3 spans 15 amino acids. For the CDR3, the DNA is TGTGCCAGCAGCCGAGGAGGTAGTCCCCCGGGCGAGCAGTACGTC. Amino acids: CASSRGGSPPGEQYV.

The chain combines TRBV5-1 with TRBJ2-3; 8 bases fit TRBD1. The junction had 5 bases not matched to a gene; V was cut back by 2 bases and J by 3 bases. The CDR3 length is 15 residues. Germline-derived CDR1 and CDR2 are SGHRS and YFSETQ. Here the CDR3 reads CASSLQGDGTDTQYF. Written as DNA, the CDR3 is TGCGCCAGCAGCTTACAGGGGGATGGGACAGATACGCAGTATTTT.

The chain links TRBV20-1 to TRBJ2-7; D is undetermined. Germline assignment: CDR1 DFQATT and CDR2 SNEGSKA (reference sequence). CDR3 length: 13 residues. CDR3 DNA sequence: TGCAGGGCTTCCTCCCCGAATCCTTCCGAGCAGTACTTC. Protein sequence: CRASSPNPSEQYF.

This clonotype showed up just a few times. The rearrangement joins TRBV5-4 to TRBJ2-2; TRBD2 matches at 14 bases. V gave up 3 bases and J gave up 8 bases; unmatched junction bases: 6. Germline V gene lookup returns CDR1 SGHNT and CDR2 YYREEE (reference sequence). The CDR3 is 16 residues long. In nucleotides, the CDR3 is TGTGCCAGCAGCTCAGGACTAGCGGGAGGATCTGGGGAGCTGTTTTTT. This gives the protein CASSSGLAGGSGELFF.

The genes are TRBV12-3 or TRBV12-4 and TRBJ2-7; 9 bases line up with TRBD1. The CDR3 contains 14 residues. Trimming at V came to 3 bases and at J to 4 bases, leaving 4 bases not matched to a gene. The CDR3 is CASSLGTGQYEQYF. The CDR3 DNA sequence: TGTGCCAGCAGTTTGGGGACAGGGCAATACGAGCAGTACTTC.

This chain connects TRBV11-3 to TRBJ2-1, with D possibly matching TRBD2 (6 bases). Trimming removed 3 bases from V and 10 bases from J, with 22 bases in between. The germline V gene has CDR1 SGHNT and CDR2 YENEEA. The length of the CDR3 is 16 residues. The CDR3 DNA reads TGTGCCAGCAGCTTCCCGCCGCCAGGCGGGATTTGGGAGCAGTTCTTC. Residues: CASSFPPPGGIWEQFF.

This clonotype came up a few times. The chain links TRBV28 to TRBJ2-1, with D perhaps matching TRBD2 (6 bases). Germline assignment: CDR1 MDHEN and CDR2 SYDVKM. The germline V and J ends were trimmed by 7 bases and 4 bases, with 20 bases remaining between them. This CDR3 is 16 amino acids long. The CDR3 DNA is TGTGCCAGCACCCCCCCGGGTAGCGGCCTTTACAATGAGCAGTTCTTC. Protein: CASTPPGSGLYNEQFF.

J is TRBJ2-5 and V is TRBV28; 14 nucleotides line up with TRBD2. The CDR3 has 15 residues. The junction had 7 bases not matched to a gene; V was cut back by 10 bases and J by 3 bases. Germline V lookup: CDR1 MDHEN, CDR2 SYDVKM. In nucleotides, the CDR3 is TGTGCCACGACTAGCGGGAGGGGGTTAAAAGAGACCCAGTACTTC. Protein sequence: CATTSGRGLKETQYF. Complete variable domain (other parts from reference TRBV28 and TRBJ2-5): DVKVTQSSRYLVKRTGEKVFLECVQDMDHENMFWYRQDPGLGLRLIYFSYDVKMKEKGDIPEGYSVSREKKERFSLILESASTNQTSMYLCATTSGRGLKETQYFGPGTRLLVL.

This chain uses TRBV20-1 with TRBJ1-4; no reliable D call. Per the germline V gene, CDR1 is DFQATT and CDR2 is SNEGSKA (reference sequence). The CDR3 covers 13 residues. With 0 bases removed from V and 9 bases from J, the gap between germline ends came to 11 bases. As DNA, the CDR3 is TGCAGTGCTAGAGAACCGAACGGGAAAAAACTGTTTTTT. Its translation is CSAREPNGKKLFF.

In nucleotides, the CDR3 is TGTGCCTGGAGCTACCGGGACGGGATCTCCTACGAGCAGTACTTC. Translated: CAWSYRDGISYEQYF. This chain connects TRBV30 to TRBJ2-7; either TRBD1 or TRBD2 may supply D (5 bases each). V gave up 3 bases and J gave up 0 bases, with 15 bases separating them. This CDR3 has 15 amino acids. CDR1 is GTSNPN, CDR2 SVGIG, per germline (reference sequence). Complete variable domain (other parts from reference TRBV30 and TRBJ2-7): SQTIHQWPATLVQPVGSPLSLECTVEGTSNPNLYWYRQAAGRGLQLLFYSVGIGQISSEVPQNLSASRPQDRQFILSSKKLLLSDSGFYLCAWSYRDGISYEQYFGPGTRLTVT.

This clonotype has at least ten counts. The CDR3 region is CASSQVDLISYNEQFF. The CDR3 DNA follows: TGCGCCAGCAGCCAAGTTGATCTGATCTCCTACAATGAGCAGTTCTTC. This rearrangement joins TRBV4-1 to TRBJ2-1; D is unclear. With 1 base removed from V and 0 bases from J, the gap between germline ends came to 10 bases. This CDR3 comprises 16 residues. CDR1 and CDR2 from the germline V gene are MGHRA and YSYEKL.

The rearrangement uses TRBV6-2 or TRBV6-3 and TRBJ1-2; D call uncertain. The CDR3 covers 12 residues. CDR1 MNHEY and CDR2 SVGEGT come from the germline V gene. Trimming left V 6 bases short and J 6 bases short, with 11 bases between. CDR3 in amino acids: CASSQTRDGYTF. The CDR3 DNA sequence: TGTGCCAGCAGCCAGACGAGGGATGGCTACACCTTC.

This clonotype was observed a handful of times. The rearrangement uses TRBV7-2 and TRBJ2-2; 8 bases are a match to TRBD1. This CDR3 is built from 15 residues. The J segment lost 8 bases and the V segment lost 5 bases, leaving 10 bases of the junction unmatched. Per germline, CDR1 SGHTA and CDR2 FQGNSA. This CDR3 is CASSPRTGIKGELFF. CDR3 in DNA: TGTGCCAGCAGCCCCCGGACAGGGATTAAGGGGGAGCTGTTTTTT.